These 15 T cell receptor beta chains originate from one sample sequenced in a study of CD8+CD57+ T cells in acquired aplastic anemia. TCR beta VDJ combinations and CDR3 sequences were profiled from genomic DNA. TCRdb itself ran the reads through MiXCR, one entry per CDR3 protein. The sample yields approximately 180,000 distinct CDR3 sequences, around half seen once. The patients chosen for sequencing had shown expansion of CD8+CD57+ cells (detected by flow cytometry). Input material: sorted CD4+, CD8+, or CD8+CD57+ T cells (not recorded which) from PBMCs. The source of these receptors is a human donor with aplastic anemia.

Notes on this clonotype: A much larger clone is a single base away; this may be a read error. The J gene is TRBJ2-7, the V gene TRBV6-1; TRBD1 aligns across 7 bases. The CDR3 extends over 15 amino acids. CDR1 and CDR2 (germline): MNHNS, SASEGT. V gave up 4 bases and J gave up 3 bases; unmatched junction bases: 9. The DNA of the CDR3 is TGTGCCAGCAGTGGAGGGACAGTGCCTAACTACGAGCAGTACTTC. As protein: CASSGGTVPNYEQYF.

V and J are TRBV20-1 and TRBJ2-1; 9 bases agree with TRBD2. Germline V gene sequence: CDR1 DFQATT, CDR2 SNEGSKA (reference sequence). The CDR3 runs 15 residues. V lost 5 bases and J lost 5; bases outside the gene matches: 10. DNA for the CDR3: TGCAGTGCTGGGCAGGGGTCTAGCGGGAACAATGAGCAGTTCTTC. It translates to CSAGQGSSGNNEQFF.

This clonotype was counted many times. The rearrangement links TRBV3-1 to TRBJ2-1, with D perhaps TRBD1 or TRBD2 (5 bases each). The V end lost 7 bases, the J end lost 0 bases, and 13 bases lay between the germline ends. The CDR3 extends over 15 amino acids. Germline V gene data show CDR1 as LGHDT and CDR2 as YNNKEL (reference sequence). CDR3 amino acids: CASTGALSSYNEQFF. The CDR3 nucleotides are TGTGCCAGCACCGGGGCCTTGAGCTCCTACAATGAGCAGTTCTTC.

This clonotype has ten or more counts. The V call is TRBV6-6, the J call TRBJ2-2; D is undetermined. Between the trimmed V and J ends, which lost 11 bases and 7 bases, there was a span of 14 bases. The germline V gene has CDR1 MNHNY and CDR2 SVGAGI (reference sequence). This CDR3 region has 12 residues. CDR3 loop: CAAGPAVGELFF. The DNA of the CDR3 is TGTGCCGCTGGTCCTGCAGTCGGGGAGCTGTTTTTT.

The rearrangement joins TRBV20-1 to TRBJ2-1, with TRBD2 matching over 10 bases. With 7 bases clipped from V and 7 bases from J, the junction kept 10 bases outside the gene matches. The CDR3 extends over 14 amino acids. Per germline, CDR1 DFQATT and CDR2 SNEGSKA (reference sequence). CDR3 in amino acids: CSVPSAGGGNEQFF. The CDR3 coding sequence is TGCAGTGTTCCGTCAGCGGGAGGGGGTAATGAGCAGTTCTTC.

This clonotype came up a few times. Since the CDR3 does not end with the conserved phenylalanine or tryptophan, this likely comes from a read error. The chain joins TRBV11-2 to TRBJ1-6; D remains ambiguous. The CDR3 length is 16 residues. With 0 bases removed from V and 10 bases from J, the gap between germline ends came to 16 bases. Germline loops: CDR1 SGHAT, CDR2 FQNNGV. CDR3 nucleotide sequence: TGTGCCAGCAGCTTAGACAGCGGTTCAAATTGGTCACCCCTCCACCTT. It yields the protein CASSLDSGSNWSPLHL.

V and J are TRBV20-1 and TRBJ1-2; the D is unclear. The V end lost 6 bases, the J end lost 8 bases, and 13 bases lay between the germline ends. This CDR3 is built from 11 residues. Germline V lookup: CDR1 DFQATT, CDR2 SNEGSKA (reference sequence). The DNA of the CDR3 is TGCAGTGCGCCTCAACAACAGGGCTACACCTTC. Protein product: CSAPQQQGYTF.

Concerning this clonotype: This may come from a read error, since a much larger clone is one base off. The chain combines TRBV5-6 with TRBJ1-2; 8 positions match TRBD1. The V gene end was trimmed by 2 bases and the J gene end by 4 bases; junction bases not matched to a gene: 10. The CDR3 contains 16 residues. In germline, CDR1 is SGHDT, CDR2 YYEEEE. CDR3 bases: TGTGCCAGCAGCTTTCTGGACAGGGAGGTCCGCTATGGCTACACCTTC. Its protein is CASSFLDREVRYGYTF.

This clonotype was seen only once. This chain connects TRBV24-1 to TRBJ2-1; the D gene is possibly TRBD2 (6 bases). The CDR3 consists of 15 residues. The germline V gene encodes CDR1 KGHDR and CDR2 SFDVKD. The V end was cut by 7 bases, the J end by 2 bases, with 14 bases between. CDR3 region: CATRMGGDTYNEQFF. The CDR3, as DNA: TGTGCCACCAGGATGGGGGGTGACACCTACAATGAGCAGTTCTTC.

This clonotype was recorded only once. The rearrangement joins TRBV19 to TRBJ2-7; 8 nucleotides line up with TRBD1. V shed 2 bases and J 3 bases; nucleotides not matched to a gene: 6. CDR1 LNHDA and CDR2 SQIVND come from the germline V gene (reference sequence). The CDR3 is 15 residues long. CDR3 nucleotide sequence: TGTGCCAGTAGTATAAGGCAGGGGGCTGGCTACGAGCAGTACTTC. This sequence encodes CASSIRQGAGYEQYF.

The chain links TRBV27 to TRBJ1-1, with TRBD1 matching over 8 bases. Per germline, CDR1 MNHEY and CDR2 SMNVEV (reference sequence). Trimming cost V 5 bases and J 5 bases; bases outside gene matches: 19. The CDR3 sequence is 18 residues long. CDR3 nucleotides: TGTGCCAGCAGTCCGTTCCCGAGGACAGGGAGGGAGAGAACTGAAGCTTTCTTT. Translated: CASSPFPRTGRERTEAFF.

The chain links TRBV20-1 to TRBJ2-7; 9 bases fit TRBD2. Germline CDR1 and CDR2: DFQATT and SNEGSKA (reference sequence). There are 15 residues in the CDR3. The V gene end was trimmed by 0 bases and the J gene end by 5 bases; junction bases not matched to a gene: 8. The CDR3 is CSARDTASGVDEQYF. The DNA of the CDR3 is TGCAGTGCTAGAGATACGGCTAGCGGGGTCGACGAGCAGTACTTC.

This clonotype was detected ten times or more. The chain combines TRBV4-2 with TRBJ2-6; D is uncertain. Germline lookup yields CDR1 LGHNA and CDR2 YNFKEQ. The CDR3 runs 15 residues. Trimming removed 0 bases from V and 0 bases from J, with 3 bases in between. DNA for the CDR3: TGTGCCAGCAGCCAAGATAGCTCTGGGGCCAACGTCCTGACTTTC. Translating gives CASSQDSSGANVLTF.

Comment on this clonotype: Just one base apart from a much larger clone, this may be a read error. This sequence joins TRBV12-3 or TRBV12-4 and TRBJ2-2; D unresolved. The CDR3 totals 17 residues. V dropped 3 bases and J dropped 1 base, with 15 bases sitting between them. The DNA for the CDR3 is TGTGCCAGCAGTTTCCCACCGGGCACCATGAACACCGGGGAGCTGTTTTTT. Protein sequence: CASSFPPGTMNTGELFF.

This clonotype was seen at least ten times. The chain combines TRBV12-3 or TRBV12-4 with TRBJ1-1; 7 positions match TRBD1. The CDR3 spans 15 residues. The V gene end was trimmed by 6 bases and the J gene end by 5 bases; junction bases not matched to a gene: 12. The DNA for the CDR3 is TGTGCCAGCAGCCGGGACAGTGTACCAGGGACTGAAGCTTTCTTT. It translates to CASSRDSVPGTEAFF.